The present T cell receptor beta chain was sequenced within a study of graft-versus-host responses after intestinal transplantation. Overall study: Among the recipients, transplants were multivisceral, liver-intestinal, or isolated intestinal. Overall study results and limits: An association linked early post-transplant HvG declines with peak circulating GvH clone levels. GvH clones appeared in recipient marrow, some first in ileum or blood. Patients with graft-donor T cell macrochimerism had high graft-versus-host to host-versus-graft clonal ratios in allografts.

The CDR3 is made up of 16 amino acids. CDR1 and CDR2 from the germline V gene are SGDLS and YYNGEE. With 2 bases removed from V and 2 bases from J, the gap between germline ends came to 13 bases. Notes on this clone: Its target is not known.

Sequencing was performed with immunoSEQ multiplex PCR; in TCRdb, only in-frame clones are kept and a portion is missing. The data hold about 77,000 clones, with 80% to 95% observed a single time. The receptor comes from a human patient who received an intestinal transplant, so some T cells may come from the graft donor. Specimen: PBMCs, collected 98 days after intestinal transplantation. The chain uses TRBV9 and TRBJ2-2; a possible D gene is TRBD2 (5 bases). The CDR3 reads CASSVGSGSNTGELFF. Here the CDR3 DNA reads TGTGCCAGCAGCGTCGGCAGCGGATCTAACACCGGGGAGCTGTTTTTT.